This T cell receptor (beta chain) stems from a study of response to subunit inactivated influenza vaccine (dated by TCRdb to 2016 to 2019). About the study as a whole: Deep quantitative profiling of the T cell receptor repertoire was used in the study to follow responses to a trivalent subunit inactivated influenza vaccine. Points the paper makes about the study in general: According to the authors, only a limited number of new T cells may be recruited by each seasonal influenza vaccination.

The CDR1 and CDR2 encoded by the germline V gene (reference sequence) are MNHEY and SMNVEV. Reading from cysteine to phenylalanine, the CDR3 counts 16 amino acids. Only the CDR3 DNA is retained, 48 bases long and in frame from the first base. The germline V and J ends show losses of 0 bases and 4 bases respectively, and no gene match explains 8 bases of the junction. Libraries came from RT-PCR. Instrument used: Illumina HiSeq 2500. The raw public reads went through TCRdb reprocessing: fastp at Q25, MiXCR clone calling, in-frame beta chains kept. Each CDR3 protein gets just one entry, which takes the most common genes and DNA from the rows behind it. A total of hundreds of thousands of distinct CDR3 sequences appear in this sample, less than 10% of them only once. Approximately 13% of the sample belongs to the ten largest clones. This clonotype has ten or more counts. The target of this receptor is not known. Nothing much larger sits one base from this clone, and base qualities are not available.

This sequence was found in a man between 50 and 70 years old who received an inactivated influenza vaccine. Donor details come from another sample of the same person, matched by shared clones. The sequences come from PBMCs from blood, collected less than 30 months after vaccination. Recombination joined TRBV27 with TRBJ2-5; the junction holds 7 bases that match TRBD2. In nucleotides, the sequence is TGTGCCAGCAGTTTATCCCGCCAGACTAGCTCAGAGACCCAGTACTTC. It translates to CASSLSRQTSSETQYF.